This is a list of T cell receptor beta chains from one sample in a study of shared clonotypes between healthy human individuals. Sequencing used immunoSEQ multiplex PCR; TCRdb keeps in-frame clones, though not all of them. In the table there are roughly 530,000 clones, almost 97% of which are singletons. The sequenced material came from naive CD4+ T cells sorted from blood. These TCRs come from a woman aged 30 to 39 in good health. Each CDR3 is given with its conserved first and last residue. The D gene is left open where the match is weak. Size is stated for part of the rows, as once, few or many counts, or as a class when the clone is expanded.

d_gene | j_gene | abundance | v_gene | CDR3aa | CDR3nt
. | TRBJ1-5 | . | TRBV19 | CASSILGSGSPQHF | TGTGCCAGTAGTATCCTAGGTTCTGGGTCCCCCCAGCATTTT
. | TRBJ1-5 | . | TRBV28 | CASNRQGSNQPQHF | TGTGCCAGCAATAGGCAGGGTAGCAATCAGCCCCAGCATTTT
. | TRBJ2-1 | . | TRBV29-1 | CSADRPGLRYNEQFF | TGCAGCGCTGATAGACCGGGACTCCGCTACAATGAGCAGTTCTTC
TRBD1 | TRBJ2-5 | . | TRBV11-2 | CASSLDRTGAVETQYF | TGTGCCAGCAGCTTAGATCGGACAGGGGCCGTAGAGACCCAGTACTTC
TRBD1 | TRBJ2-2 | . | TRBV18 | CASSPLGQGNTGELFF | TGTGCCAGCTCACCATTAGGACAGGGAAACACCGGGGAGCTGTTTTTT
TRBD1 | TRBJ2-2 | . | TRBV4-1 | CASSHRPGQGGLGVELFF | TGCGCCAGCAGCCATCGACCGGGACAGGGGGGACTAGGTGTGGAGCTGTTTTTT
. | TRBJ1-1 | . | TRBV27 | CASSRQVRGTEAFF | TGTGCCAGCAGTCGACAGGTTCGGGGGACTGAAGCTTTCTTT
TRBD1 | TRBJ1-2 | . | TRBV2 | CARGTTGNYGYTF | TGTGCCAGGGGGACGACAGGGAACTATGGCTACACCTTC
TRBD2 | TRBJ2-3 | . | TRBV7-3 | CASSSGLAGGDTSTDTQYF | TGTGCCAGCAGCTCGGGACTAGCGGGAGGGGACACCAGCACAGATACGCAGTATTTT
. | TRBJ2-7 | . | TRBV28 | CASSPRPANTYEQYF | TGTGCCAGCAGCCCCCGGCCAGCGAATACCTACGAGCAGTACTTC
. | TRBJ1-5 | . | TRBV28 | CASRLIGNQPQHF | TGTGCCAGCAGACTAATAGGGAATCAGCCCCAGCATTTT
TRBD2 | TRBJ2-1 | . | TRBV6-5 | CASSYPSGGRNEQFF | TGTGCCAGCAGTTACCCTAGCGGGGGTCGGAATGAGCAGTTCTTC
. | TRBJ2-7 | . | TRBV7-2 | CASSLDLSGYEQYF | TGTGCCAGCAGCTTAGATCTCAGCGGCTACGAGCAGTACTTC
TRBD2 | TRBJ2-5 | . | TRBV11-2 | CASSLLAGAQETQYF | TGTGCCAGCAGCTTATTAGCGGGAGCGCAAGAGACCCAGTACTTC
. | TRBJ1-6 | . | TRBV6-5 | CASSYSIRGSNSPLHF | TGTGCCAGCAGTTACTCGATTAGGGGTTCCAATTCACCCCTCCACTTT
. | TRBJ2-7 | . | TRBV5-1 | CASSSLGPTREYF | TGCGCCAGCAGCTCCCTGGGGCCAACAAGGGAGTACTTC
TRBD2 | TRBJ2-7 | once | TRBV4-1 | CASSQPTSGSYEQYF | TGCGCCAGCAGCCAACCGACTAGCGGGAGTTACGAGCAGTACTTC
. | TRBJ2-1 | . | TRBV6-5 | CASTLGSFAGEQFF | TGTGCCAGCACCCTCGGGTCGTTTGCGGGGGAGCAGTTCTTC
. | TRBJ2-5 | . | TRBV2 | CASTNQETQYF | TGTGCCAGCACCAACCAAGAGACCCAGTACTTC
. | TRBJ2-7 | . | TRBV19 | CASSDARNPGGTNYEQYF | TGTGCCAGTAGTGACGCCAGAAACCCAGGAGGGACGAACTACGAGCAGTACTTC
. | TRBJ1-1 | . | TRBV19 | CASIDRGFGEAFF | TGTGCCAGTATTGATAGGGGGTTCGGTGAAGCTTTCTTT
TRBD1 | TRBJ2-5 | . | TRBV27 | CASRPGGPQETQYF | TGTGCCAGCAGGCCAGGGGGCCCTCAAGAGACCCAGTACTTC
. | TRBJ1-4 | . | TRBV9 | CASSARYATNEKLFF | TGTGCCAGCAGCGCCCGGTATGCAACTAATGAAAAACTGTTTTTT
. | TRBJ2-1 | . | TRBV5-1 | CASSLAERTYNEQFF | TGCGCCAGCAGCTTGGCGGAGCGTACATACAATGAGCAGTTCTTC
TRBD2 | TRBJ2-1 | . | TRBV5-4 | CASRQGLAGYNEQFF | TGTGCCAGCAGGCAGGGACTAGCGGGTTACAATGAGCAGTTCTTC
. | TRBJ1-2 | . | TRBV30 | CAWSPTRYGYTF | TGTGCCTGGAGCCCAACTCGATATGGCTACACCTTC
TRBD2 | TRBJ2-5 | . | TRBV28 | CASSAAGLVREGVETQYF | TGTGCCAGCAGTGCGGCGGGCTTGGTGCGGGAGGGGGTAGAGACCCAGTACTTC
TRBD2 | TRBJ2-7 | . | TRBV28 | CASRTSGRGYEQYF | TGTGCCAGCAGGACTAGCGGGAGGGGCTACGAGCAGTACTTC
TRBD1 | TRBJ2-6 | . | TRBV29-1 | CSVAGQNSGANVLTF | TGCAGCGTTGCGGGACAGAACTCTGGGGCCAACGTCCTGACTTTC
TRBD2 | TRBJ2-1 | . | TRBV4-1 | CASSQTRTSGVYNEQFF | TGCGCCAGCAGCCAGACCCGGACTAGCGGAGTATACAATGAGCAGTTCTTC
TRBD1 | TRBJ1-2 | . | TRBV6-4 | CASSDNDRGAYGYTF | TGTGCCAGCAGTGACAATGACAGGGGAGCCTATGGCTACACCTTC
. | TRBJ2-5 | . | TRBV19 | CASSETEGETQYF | TGTGCCAGTAGTGAAACCGAGGGGGAGACCCAGTACTTC
. | TRBJ1-3 | . | TRBV28 | CASSFRVSSGNTIYF | TGTGCCAGCAGTTTCCGGGTTAGCTCTGGAAACACCATATATTTT
. | TRBJ2-7 | once | TRBV28 | CASSFGARVEQYF | TGTGCCAGCAGTTTCGGGGCACGGGTCGAGCAGTACTTC
TRBD2 | TRBJ2-1 | . | TRBV5-1 | CASSFTSGNYNEQFF | TGCGCCAGCAGCTTTACTAGCGGGAACTACAATGAGCAGTTCTTC
TRBD1 | TRBJ1-5 | . | TRBV18 | CASSRGTADQPQHF | TGTGCCAGCTCACGTGGGACAGCCGATCAGCCCCAGCATTTT
TRBD2 | TRBJ2-1 | . | TRBV27 | CASSLTPGTSGPSRRVNEQFF | TGTGCCAGCAGTTTGACTCCCGGGACTAGCGGGCCCTCCCGCAGAGTTAATGAGCAGTTCTTC
. | TRBJ2-7 | . | TRBV5-1 | CASSLNPGPVAYEQYF | TGCGCCAGCAGCCTGAACCCGGGCCCGGTGGCTTACGAGCAGTACTTC
. | TRBJ1-1 | . | TRBV28 | CASSPSKKTTEAFF | TGTGCCAGCAGCCCCTCGAAGAAGACGACTGAAGCTTTCTTT
. | TRBJ2-3 | . | TRBV28 | CASSLSVDTQYF | TGTGCCAGCAGTTTATCTGTTGATACGCAGTATTTT
TRBD2 | TRBJ2-7 | . | TRBV10-1 | CASSEAGDSYEQYF | TGCGCCAGCAGTGAGGCGGGAGACTCCTACGAGCAGTACTTC
. | TRBJ1-1 | once | TRBV28 | CASRGGDTEAFF | TGTGCCAGCAGGGGCGGGGACACTGAAGCTTTCTTT
. | TRBJ2-7 | . | TRBV20-1 | CSARDPSEQYF | TGCAGTGCTAGAGATCCGTCCGAGCAGTACTTC
. | TRBJ2-7 | . | TRBV5-3 | CASSSQTSHGYEQYF | TGTGCCAGCAGCTCCCAGACTAGTCACGGCTACGAGCAGTACTTC
. | TRBJ2-5 | . | TRBV6-1 | CASSEHPLRETQYF | TGTGCCAGCAGTGAACACCCGTTGAGAGAGACCCAGTACTTC
TRBD2 | TRBJ2-7 | . | TRBV5-1 | CASSLRGTSGEGSYEQYF | TGCGCCAGCAGCTTGCGCGGGACTAGCGGCGAGGGTTCCTACGAGCAGTACTTC
TRBD1 | TRBJ2-5 | once | TRBV11-2 | CASSKITGTEETQYF | TGTGCCAGCAGCAAAATAACCGGGACAGAAGAGACCCAGTACTTC
. | TRBJ1-1 | . | TRBV19 | CLRPQNTEAFF | TGTTTGAGGCCGCAGAACACTGAAGCTTTCTTT
. | TRBJ1-2 | . | TRBV29-1 | CSVEKFAVGGYTF | TGCAGCGTTGAAAAGTTTGCGGTCGGTGGCTACACCTTC
. | TRBJ2-2 | . | TRBV27 | CASSLSTVGELFF | TGTGCCAGCAGTTTATCGACGGTTGGGGAGCTGTTTTTT
TRBD2 | TRBJ2-7 | . | TRBV7-9 | CASSFQREGDEQYF | TGTGCCAGCAGCTTCCAGCGGGAGGGTGACGAGCAGTACTTC
TRBD2 | TRBJ2-2 | . | TRBV28 | CASFSGTGAGELFF | TGTGCCAGCTTTAGCGGGACCGGGGCCGGGGAGCTGTTTTTT
. | TRBJ1-1 | . | TRBV6-5 | CASSLQENTEAFF | TGTGCCAGCTCCTTACAGGAGAACACTGAAGCTTTCTTT
TRBD2 | TRBJ2-1 | once | TRBV29-1 | CSVDGLAGRNEQFF | TGCAGCGTTGATGGACTAGCGGGGAGGAATGAGCAGTTCTTC
TRBD1 | TRBJ1-4 | . | TRBV4-1 | CASSQVFRTGGANEKLFF | TGCGCCAGCAGCCAAGTATTCCGGACAGGGGGAGCTAATGAAAAACTGTTTTTT
. | TRBJ1-4 | . | TRBV7-9 | CASSTRTPAANEKLFF | TGTGCCAGCAGCACCAGGACACCGGCGGCTAATGAAAAACTGTTTTTT
. | TRBJ1-1 | . | TRBV7-9 | CASSLEGRGTEAFF | TGTGCCAGCAGCTTAGAGGGACGCGGCACTGAAGCTTTCTTT
. | TRBJ2-6 | . | TRBV18 | CASSPLGGGVSGANVLTF | TGTGCCAGCTCACCACTCGGCGGAGGCGTATCTGGGGCCAACGTCCTGACTTTC
. | TRBJ2-1 | . | TRBV6-6 | CASSYTQGTEQFF | TGTGCCAGCAGTTACACCCAGGGGACTGAGCAGTTCTTC